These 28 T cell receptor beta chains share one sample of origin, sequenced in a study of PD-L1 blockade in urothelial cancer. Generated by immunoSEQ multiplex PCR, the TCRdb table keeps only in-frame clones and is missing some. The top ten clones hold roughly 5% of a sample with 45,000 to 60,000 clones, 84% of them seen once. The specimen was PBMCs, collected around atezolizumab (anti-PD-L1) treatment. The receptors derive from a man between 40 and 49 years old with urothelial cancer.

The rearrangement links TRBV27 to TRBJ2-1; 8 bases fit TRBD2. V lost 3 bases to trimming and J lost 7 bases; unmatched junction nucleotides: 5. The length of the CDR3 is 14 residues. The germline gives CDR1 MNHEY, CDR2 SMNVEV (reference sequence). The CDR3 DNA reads TGTGCCAGCAGTTTGGCGGGAGGATTAAATGAGCAGTTCTTC. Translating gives CASSLAGGLNEQFF.

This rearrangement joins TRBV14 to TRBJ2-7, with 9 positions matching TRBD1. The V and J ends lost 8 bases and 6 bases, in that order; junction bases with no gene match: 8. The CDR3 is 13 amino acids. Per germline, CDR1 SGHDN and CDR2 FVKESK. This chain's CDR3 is CASYSGTGPEQYF. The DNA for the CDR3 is TGTGCCAGCTATTCCGGGACAGGGCCCGAGCAGTACTTC.

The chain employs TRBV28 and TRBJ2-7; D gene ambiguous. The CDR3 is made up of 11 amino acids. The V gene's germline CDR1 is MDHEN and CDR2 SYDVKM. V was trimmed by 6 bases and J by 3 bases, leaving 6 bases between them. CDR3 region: CASSRYYEQYF. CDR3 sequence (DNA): TGTGCCAGCAGCAGGTACTACGAGCAGTACTTC.

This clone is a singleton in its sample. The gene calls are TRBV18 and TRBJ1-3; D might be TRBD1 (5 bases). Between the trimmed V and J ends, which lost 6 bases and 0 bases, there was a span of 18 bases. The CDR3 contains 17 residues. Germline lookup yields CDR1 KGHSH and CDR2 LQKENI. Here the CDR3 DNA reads TGTGCCAGCTCCCCTTCGGGGGTCCCTTCCTCTGGAAACACCATATATTTT. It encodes CASSPSGVPSSGNTIYF.

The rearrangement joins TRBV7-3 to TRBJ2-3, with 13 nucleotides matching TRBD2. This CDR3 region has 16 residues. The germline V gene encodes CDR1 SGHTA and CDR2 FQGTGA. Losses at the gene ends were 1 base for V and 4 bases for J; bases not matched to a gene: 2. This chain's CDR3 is CASSLRGLAGADTQYF. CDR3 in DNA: TGTGCCAGCAGCTTAAGAGGACTAGCGGGAGCAGATACGCAGTATTTT.

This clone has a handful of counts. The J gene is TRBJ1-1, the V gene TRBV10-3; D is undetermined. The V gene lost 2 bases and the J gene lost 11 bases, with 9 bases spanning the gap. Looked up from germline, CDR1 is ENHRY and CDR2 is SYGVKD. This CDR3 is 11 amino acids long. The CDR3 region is CAISEGWEAFF. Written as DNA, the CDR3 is TGTGCCATCAGTGAGGGGTGGGAGGCTTTCTTT.

The DNA for the CDR3 is TGTGCCAGCAGCCCCGGGGGGGGATGGAACACTGAAGCTTTCTTT. This gives the protein CASSPGGGWNTEAFF. V usage is TRBV14 and J usage is TRBJ1-1; D is perhaps TRBD1 (5 bases). V gave up 4 bases and J gave up 1 base, with 13 bases separating them. Germline loops: CDR1 SGHDN, CDR2 FVKESK. The CDR3 runs 15 residues.

CDR3 loop: CATSGTGDQPQHF. DNA of the CDR3: TGTGCCACGTCCGGGACAGGGGATCAGCCCCAGCATTTT. The chain links TRBV19 to TRBJ1-5; TRBD1 aligns across 10 bases. CDR1 is LNHDA, CDR2 SQIVND, per germline (reference sequence). This CDR3 spans 13 amino acids. V lost 10 bases and J lost 5; bases outside the gene matches: 5.

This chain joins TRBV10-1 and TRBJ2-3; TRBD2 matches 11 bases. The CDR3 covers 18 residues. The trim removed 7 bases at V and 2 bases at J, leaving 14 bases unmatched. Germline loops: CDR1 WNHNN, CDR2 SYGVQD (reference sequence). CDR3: CASTLGLAAAISTDTQYF. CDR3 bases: TGCGCCAGCACCTTGGGACTAGCGGCCGCCATTTCCACAGATACGCAGTATTTT.

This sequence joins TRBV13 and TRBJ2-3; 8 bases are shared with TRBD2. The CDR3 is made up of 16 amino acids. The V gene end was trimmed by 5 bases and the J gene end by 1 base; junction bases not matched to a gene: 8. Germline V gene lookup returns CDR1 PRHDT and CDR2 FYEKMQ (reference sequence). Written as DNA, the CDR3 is TGTGCCAGCAGCATCCTTACTAGCGGACGCACAGATACGCAGTATTTT. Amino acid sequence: CASSILTSGRTDTQYF. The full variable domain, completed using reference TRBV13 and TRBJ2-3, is AAGVIQSPRHLIKEKRETATLKCYPIPRHDTVYWYQQGPGQDPQFLISFYEKMQSDKGSIPDRFSAQQFSDYHSELNMSSLELGDSALYFCASSILTSGRTDTQYFGPGTRLTVL.

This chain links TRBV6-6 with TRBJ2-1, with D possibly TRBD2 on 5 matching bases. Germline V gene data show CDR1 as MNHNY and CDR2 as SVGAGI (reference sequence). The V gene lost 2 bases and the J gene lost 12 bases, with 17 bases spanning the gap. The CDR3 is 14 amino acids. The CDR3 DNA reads TGTGCCAGCAGTTACGACCCCCCCTTAACTAGGCAGTTCTTC. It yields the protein CASSYDPPLTRQFF.

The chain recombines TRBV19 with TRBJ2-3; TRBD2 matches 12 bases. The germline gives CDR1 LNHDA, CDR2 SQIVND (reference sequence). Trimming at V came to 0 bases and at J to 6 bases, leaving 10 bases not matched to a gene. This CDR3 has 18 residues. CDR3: CASSIDSPLAGGLDTQYF. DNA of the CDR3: TGTGCCAGTAGTATAGATTCCCCACTAGCGGGAGGACTGGATACGCAGTATTTT.

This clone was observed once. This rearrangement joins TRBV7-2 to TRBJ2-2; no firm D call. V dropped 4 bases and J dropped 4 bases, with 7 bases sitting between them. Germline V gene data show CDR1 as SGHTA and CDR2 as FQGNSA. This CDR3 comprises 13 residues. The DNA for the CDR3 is TGTGCCAGCAGCTCACAGTTCACCGGGGAGCTGTTTTTT. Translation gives CASSSQFTGELFF. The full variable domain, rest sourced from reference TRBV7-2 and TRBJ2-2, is GAGVSQSPSNKVTEKGKDVELRCDPISGHTALYWYRQSLGQGLEFLIYFQGNSAPDKSGLPSDRFSAERTGGSVSTLTIQRTQQEDSAVYLCASSSQFTGELFFGEGSRLTVL.

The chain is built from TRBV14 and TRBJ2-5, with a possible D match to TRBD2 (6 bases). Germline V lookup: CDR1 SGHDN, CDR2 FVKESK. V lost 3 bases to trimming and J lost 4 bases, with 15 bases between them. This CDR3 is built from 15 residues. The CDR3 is CASSQGLLALETQYF. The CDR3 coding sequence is TGTGCCAGCAGCCAGGGATTGCTAGCGTTAGAGACCCAGTACTTC. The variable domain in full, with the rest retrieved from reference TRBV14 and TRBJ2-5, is EAGVTQFPSHSVIEKGQTVTLRCDPISGHDNLYWYRRVMGKEIKFLLHFVKESKQDESGMPNNRFLAERTGGTYSTLKVQPAELEDSGVYFCASSQGLLALETQYFGPGTRLLVL.

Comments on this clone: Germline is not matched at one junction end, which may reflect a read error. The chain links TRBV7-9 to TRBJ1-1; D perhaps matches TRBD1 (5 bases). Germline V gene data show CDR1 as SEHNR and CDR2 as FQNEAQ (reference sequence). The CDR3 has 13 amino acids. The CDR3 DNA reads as TGTGCCAGCAGCCCGGACACAGAAGCCCAAGCGGGGTTT. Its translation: CASSPDTEAQAGF.

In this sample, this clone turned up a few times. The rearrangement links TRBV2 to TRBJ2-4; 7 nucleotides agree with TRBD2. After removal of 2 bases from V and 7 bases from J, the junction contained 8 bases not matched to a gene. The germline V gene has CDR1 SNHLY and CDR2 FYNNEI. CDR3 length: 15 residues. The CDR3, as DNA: TGTGCCAGCAGTGAACCCCCCGCGGGAGCGAACATTCAGTACTTC. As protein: CASSEPPAGANIQYF.

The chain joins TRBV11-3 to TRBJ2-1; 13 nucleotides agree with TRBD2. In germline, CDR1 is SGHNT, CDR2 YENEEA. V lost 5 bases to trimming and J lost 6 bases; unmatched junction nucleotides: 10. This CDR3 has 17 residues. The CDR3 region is CASSRTPGLAGFNEQFF. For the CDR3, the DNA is TGTGCCAGCAGCAGAACCCCGGGACTAGCGGGGTTCAATGAGCAGTTCTTC.

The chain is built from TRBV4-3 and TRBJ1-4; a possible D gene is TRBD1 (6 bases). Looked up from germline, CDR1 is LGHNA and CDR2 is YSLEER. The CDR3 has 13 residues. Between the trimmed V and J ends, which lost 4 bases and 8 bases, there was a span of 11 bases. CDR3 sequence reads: CASSLSTGEKLFF. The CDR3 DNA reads TGCGCCAGCAGCCTTTCGACAGGAGAAAAACTGTTTTTT.

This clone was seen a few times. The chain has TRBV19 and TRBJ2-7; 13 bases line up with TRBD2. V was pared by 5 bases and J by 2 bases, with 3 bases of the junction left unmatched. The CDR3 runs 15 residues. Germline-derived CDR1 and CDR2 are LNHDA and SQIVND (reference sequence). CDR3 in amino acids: CASSSGLAGTYEQYF. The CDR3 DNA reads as TGTGCCAGTAGTTCGGGACTAGCGGGGACCTACGAGCAGTACTTC.

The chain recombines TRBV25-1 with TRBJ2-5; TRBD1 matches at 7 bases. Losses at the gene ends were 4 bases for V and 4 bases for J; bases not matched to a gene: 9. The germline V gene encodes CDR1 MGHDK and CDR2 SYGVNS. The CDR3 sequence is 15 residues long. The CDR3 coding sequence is TGTGCCAGCAGTGCCCACAGGGGCATGACAGAGACCCAGTACTTC. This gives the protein CASSAHRGMTETQYF. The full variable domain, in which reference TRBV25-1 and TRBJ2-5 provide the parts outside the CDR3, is EADIYQTPRYLVIGTGKKITLECSQTMGHDKMYWYQQDPGMELHLIHYSYGVNSTEKGDLSSESTVSRIRTEHFPLTLESARPSHTSQYLCASSAHRGMTETQYFGPGTRLLVL.

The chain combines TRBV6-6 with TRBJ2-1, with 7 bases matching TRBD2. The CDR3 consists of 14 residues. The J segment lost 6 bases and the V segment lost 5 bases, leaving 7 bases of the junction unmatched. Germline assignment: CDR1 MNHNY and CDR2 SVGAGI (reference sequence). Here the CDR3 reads CASSPRGRGNEQFF. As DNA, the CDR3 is TGTGCCAGCAGTCCCCGTGGGAGGGGCAATGAGCAGTTCTTC.

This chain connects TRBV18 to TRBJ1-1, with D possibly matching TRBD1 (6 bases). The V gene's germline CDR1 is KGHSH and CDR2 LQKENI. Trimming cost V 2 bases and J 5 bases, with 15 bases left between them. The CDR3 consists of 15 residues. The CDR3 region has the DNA TGTGCCAGCTCACCAGGGGGGGCTCCGGAGACTGAAGCTTTCTTT. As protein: CASSPGGAPETEAFF.

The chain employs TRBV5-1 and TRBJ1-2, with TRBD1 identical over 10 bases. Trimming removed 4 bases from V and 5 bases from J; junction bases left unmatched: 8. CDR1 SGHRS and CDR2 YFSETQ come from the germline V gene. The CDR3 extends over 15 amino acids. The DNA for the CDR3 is TGCGCCAGCAGCAGAGGAGGGACAGGGGATTATGGCTACACCTTC. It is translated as CASSRGGTGDYGYTF.

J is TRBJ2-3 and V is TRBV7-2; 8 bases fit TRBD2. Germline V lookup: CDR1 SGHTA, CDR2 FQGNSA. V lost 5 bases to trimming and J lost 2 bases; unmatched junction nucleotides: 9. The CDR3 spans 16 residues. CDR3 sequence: CASSNAGGRATDTQYF. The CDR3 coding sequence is TGTGCCAGCAGCAATGCGGGAGGTAGGGCCACAGATACGCAGTATTTT.

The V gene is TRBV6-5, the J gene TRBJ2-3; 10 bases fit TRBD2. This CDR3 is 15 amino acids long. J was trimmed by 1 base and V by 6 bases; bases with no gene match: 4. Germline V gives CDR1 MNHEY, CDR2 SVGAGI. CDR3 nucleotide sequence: TGTGCCAGCAGCGCAGGACTAGCGGGCACAGATACGCAGTATTTT. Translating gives CASSAGLAGTDTQYF.

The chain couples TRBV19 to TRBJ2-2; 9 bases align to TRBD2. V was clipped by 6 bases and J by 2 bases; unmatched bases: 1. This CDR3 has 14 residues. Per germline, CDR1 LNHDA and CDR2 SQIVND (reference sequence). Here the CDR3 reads CASRGLANTGELFF. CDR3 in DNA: TGTGCCAGTAGGGGACTAGCTAACACCGGGGAGCTGTTTTTT.

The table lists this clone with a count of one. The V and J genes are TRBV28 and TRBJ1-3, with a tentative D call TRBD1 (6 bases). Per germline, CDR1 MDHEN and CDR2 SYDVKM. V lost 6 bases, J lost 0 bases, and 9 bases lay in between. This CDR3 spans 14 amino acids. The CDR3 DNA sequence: TGTGCCAGCAGCACAGGGAGCTCTGGAAACACCATATATTTT. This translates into CASSTGSSGNTIYF.

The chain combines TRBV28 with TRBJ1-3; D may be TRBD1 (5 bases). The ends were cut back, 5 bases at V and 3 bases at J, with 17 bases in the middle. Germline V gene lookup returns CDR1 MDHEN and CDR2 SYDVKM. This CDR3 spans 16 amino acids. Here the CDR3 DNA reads TGTGCCAGCAGTGGGCCCGGGGGACGAGATGGAAACACCATATATTTT. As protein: CASSGPGGRDGNTIYF. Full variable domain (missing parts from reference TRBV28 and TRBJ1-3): DVKVTQSSRYLVKRTGEKVFLECVQDMDHENMFWYRQDPGLGLRLIYFSYDVKMKEKGDIPEGYSVSREKKERFSLILESASTNQTSMYLCASSGPGGRDGNTIYFGEGSWLTVV.